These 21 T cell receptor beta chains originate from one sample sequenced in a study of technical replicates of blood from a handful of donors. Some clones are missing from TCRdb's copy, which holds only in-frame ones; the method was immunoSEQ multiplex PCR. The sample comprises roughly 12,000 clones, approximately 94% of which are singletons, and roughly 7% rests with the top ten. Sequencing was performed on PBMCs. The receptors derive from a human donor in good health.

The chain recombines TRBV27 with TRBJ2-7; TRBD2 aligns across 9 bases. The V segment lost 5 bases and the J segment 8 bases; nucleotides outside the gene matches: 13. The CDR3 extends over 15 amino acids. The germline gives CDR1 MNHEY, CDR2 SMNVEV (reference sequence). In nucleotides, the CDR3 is TGTGCCAGCAGTGTGGGTGGTAGCGGGAGAGGAAAGCAGTACTTC. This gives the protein CASSVGGSGRGKQYF.

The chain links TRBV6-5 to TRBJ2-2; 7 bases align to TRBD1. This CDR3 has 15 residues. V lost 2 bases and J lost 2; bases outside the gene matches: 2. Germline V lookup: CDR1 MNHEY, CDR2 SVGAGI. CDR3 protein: CASSYGDRNTGELFF. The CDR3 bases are TGTGCCAGCAGTTACGGGGACAGAAACACCGGGGAGCTGTTTTTT.

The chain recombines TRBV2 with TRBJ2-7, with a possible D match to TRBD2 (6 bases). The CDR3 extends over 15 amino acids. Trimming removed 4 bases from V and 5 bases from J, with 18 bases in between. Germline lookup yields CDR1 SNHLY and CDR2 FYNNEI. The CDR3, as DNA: TGTGCCAGCAGTGGCGGGGCACAGACGTATAACGAGCAGTACTTC. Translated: CASSGGAQTYNEQYF.

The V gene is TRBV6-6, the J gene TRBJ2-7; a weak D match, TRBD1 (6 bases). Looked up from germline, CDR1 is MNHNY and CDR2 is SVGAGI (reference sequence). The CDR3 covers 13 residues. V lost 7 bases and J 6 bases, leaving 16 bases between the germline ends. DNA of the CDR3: TGTGCCAGCACGGGTAGGTGGGGGCTCGAGCAGTACTTC. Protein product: CASTGRWGLEQYF.

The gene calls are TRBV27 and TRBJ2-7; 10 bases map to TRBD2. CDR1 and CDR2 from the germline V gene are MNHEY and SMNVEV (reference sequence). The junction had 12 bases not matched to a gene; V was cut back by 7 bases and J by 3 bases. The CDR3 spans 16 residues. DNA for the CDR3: TGTGCCAGCATGTATTATGCGGCTAGCGGGAGCTACGAGCAGTACTTC. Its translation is CASMYYAASGSYEQYF.

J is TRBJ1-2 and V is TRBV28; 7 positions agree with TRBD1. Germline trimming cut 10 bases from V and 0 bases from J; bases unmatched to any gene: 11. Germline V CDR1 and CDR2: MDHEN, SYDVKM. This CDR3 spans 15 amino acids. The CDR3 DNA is TGTGCCATCCACAGGGGCATGGGGTCTAACTATGGCTACACCTTC. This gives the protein CAIHRGMGSNYGYTF.

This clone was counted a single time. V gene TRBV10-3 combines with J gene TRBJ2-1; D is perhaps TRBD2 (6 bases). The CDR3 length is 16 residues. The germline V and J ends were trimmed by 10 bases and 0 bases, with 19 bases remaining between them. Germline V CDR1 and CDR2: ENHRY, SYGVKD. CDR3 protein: CATNPAGYSSYNEQFF. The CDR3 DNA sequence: TGTGCCACCAACCCAGCGGGCTACAGCTCCTACAATGAGCAGTTCTTC.

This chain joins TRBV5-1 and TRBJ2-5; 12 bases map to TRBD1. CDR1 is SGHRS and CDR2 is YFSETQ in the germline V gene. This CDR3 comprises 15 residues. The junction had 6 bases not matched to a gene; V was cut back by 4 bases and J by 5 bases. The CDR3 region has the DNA TGCGCCAGCAGCCTGGGACAGGGGGCCTGGGAGACCCAGTACTTC. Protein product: CASSLGQGAWETQYF.

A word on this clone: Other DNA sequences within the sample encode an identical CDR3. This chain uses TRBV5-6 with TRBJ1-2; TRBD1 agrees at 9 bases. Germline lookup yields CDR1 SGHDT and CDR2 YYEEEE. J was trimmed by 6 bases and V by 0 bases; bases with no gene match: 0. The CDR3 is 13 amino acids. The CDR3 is CASSLGQGDGYTF. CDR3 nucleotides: TGTGCCAGCAGCTTGGGACAGGGGGATGGCTACACCTTC.

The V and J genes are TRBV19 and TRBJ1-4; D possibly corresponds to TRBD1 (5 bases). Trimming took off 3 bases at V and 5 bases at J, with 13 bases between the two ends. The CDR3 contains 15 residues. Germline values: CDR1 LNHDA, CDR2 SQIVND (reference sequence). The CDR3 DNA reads TGTGCCAGTAGTATCGGGACTTTTTTGAATGAAAAACTGTTTTTT. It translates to CASSIGTFLNEKLFF.

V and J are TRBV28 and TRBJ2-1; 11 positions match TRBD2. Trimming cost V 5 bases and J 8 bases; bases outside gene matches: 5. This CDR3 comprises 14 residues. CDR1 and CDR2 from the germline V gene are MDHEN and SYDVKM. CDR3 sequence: CASSSTSGSDEQFF. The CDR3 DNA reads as TGTGCCAGCAGTAGTACTAGCGGGAGTGATGAGCAGTTCTTC. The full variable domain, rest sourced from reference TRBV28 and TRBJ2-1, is DVKVTQSSRYLVKRTGEKVFLECVQDMDHENMFWYRQDPGLGLRLIYFSYDVKMKEKGDIPEGYSVSREKKERFSLILESASTNQTSMYLCASSSTSGSDEQFFGPGTRLTVL.

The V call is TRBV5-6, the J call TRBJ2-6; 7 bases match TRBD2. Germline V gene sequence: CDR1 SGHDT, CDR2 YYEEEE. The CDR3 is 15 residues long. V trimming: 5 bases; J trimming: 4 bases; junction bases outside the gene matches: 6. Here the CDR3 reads CASRDGGSGANVLTF. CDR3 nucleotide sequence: TGTGCCAGCAGGGACGGGGGGTCCGGGGCCAACGTCCTGACTTTC.

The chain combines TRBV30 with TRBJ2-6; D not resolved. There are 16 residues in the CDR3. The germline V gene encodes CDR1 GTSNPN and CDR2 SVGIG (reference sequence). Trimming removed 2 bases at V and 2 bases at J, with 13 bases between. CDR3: CAWSLGLGAGANVLTF. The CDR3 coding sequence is TGTGCCTGGAGTCTGGGCCTGGGTGCTGGGGCCAACGTCCTGACTTTC.

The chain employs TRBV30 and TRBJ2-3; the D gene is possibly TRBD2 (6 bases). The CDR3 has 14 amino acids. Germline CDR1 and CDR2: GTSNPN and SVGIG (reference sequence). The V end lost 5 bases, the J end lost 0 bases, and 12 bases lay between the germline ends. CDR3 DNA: TGTGCCTGGGCCCGCGGGGTCAGCACAGATACGCAGTATTTT. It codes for CAWARGVSTDTQYF.

The CDR3 DNA reads TGTGCCAGCAGTCCACTGACAGGGAACCCATACGAGCAGTACTTC. Translation: CASSPLTGNPYEQYF. V is TRBV27 and J is TRBJ2-7; 7 bases agree with TRBD1. Germline-derived CDR1 and CDR2 are MNHEY and SMNVEV (reference sequence). The V gene end was trimmed by 5 bases and the J gene end by 4 bases; junction bases not matched to a gene: 11. The CDR3 is 15 residues long.

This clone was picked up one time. CDR3 sequence reads: CASSVTQGARNTGELFF. The CDR3 nucleotides are TGTGCCAGCAGCGTAACACAGGGGGCGCGAAACACCGGGGAGCTGTTTTTT. V usage is TRBV5-4 and J usage is TRBJ2-2, with 9 bases aligning to TRBD1. Germline CDR1 and CDR2: SGHNT and YYREEE (reference sequence). The CDR3 is made up of 17 amino acids. The ends lost 4 bases at V and 2 bases at J; junction bases unmatched: 9.

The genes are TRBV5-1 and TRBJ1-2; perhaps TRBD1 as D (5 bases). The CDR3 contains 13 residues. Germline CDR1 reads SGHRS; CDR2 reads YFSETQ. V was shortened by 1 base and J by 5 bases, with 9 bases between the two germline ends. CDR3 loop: CASSLQGSYGYTF. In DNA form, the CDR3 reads TGCGCCAGCAGCTTGCAGGGTAGTTATGGCTACACCTTC. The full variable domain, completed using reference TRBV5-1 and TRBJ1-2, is KAGVTQTPRYLIKTRGQQVTLSCSPISGHRSVSWYQQTPGQGLQFLFEYFSETQRNKGNFPGRFSGRQFSNSRSEMNVSTLELGDSALYLCASSLQGSYGYTFGSGTRLTVV.

CDR3: CASSQGFEGWTTGELFF. CDR3 in DNA: TGTGCCAGCAGCCAAGGGTTCGAGGGCTGGACCACCGGGGAGCTGTTTTTT. The chain carries TRBV14 and TRBJ2-2; possibly TRBD2 for D (5 bases). The V and J ends lost 1 base and 4 bases respectively, with 16 bases between them. This CDR3 has 17 amino acids. Germline V gene data show CDR1 as SGHDN and CDR2 as FVKESK. The full variable domain, rest sourced from reference TRBV14 and TRBJ2-2, is EAGVTQFPSHSVIEKGQTVTLRCDPISGHDNLYWYRRVMGKEIKFLLHFVKESKQDESGMPNNRFLAERTGGTYSTLKVQPAELEDSGVYFCASSQGFEGWTTGELFFGEGSRLTVL.

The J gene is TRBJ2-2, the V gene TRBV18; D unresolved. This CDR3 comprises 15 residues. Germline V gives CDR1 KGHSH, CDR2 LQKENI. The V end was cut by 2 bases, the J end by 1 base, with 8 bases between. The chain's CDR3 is CASSPDSGNTGELFF. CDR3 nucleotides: TGTGCCAGCTCACCAGACTCCGGGAACACCGGGGAGCTGTTTTTT.

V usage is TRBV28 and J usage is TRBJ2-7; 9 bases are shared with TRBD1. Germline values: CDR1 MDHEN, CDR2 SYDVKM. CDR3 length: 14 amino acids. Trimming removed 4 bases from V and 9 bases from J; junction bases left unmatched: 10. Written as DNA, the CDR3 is TGTGCCAGCAGTTGGGAGGACAGGGGAGGAGCGCAGTACTTC. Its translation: CASSWEDRGGAQYF.

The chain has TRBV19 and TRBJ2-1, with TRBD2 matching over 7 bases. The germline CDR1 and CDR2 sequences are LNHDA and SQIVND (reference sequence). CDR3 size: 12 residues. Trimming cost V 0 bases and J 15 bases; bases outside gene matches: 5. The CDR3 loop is CASSIEGGAGFF. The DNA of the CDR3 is TGTGCCAGTAGTATAGAGGGAGGGGCTGGGTTCTTC.